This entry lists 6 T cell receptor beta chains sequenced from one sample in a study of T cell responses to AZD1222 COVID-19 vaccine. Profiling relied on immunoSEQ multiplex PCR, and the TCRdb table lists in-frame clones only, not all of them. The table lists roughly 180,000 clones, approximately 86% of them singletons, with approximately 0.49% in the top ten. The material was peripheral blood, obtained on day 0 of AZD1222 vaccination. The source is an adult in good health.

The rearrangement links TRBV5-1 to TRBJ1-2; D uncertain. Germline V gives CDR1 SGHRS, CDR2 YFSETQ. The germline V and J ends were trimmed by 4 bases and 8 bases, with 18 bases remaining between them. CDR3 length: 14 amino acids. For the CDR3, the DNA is TGCGCCAGCAGCCCCGATCGAGCGGGAAGGGGCTACACCTTC. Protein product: CASSPDRAGRGYTF.

CDR3 coding DNA: TGTGCCAGTAGGGCGAGCCCCGGGGAGCTGTTTTTT. Translation: CASRASPGELFF. The chain uses TRBV19 and TRBJ2-2; D uncertain. CDR3 size: 12 residues. V dropped 6 bases and J dropped 6 bases, with 8 bases sitting between them. Per the germline V gene, CDR1 is LNHDA and CDR2 is SQIVND (reference sequence). Looking up the rest from reference TRBV19 and TRBJ2-2 gives the full variable domain: DGGITQSPKYLFRKEGQNVTLSCEQNLNHDAMYWYRQDPGQGLRLIYYSQIVNDFQKGDIAEGYSVSREKKESFPLTVTSAQKNPTAFYLCASRASPGELFFGEGSRLTVL.

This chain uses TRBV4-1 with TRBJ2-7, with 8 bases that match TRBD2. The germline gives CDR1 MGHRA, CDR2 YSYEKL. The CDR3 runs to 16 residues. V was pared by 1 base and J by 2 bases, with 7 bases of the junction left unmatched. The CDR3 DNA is TGCGCCAGCAGCCAAGTGTCGGGAGGGACGACCTACGAGCAGTACTTC. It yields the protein CASSQVSGGTTYEQYF.

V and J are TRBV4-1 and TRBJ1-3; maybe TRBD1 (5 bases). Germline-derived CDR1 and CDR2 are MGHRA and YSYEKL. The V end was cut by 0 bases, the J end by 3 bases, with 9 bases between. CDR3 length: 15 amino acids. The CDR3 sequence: CASSQDRDGGNTIYF. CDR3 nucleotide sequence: TGCGCCAGCAGCCAAGACCGGGACGGTGGAAACACCATATATTTT.

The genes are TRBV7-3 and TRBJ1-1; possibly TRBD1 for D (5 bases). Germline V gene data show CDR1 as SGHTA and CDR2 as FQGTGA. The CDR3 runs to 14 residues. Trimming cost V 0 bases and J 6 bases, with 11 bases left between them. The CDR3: CASSLTRVGAEAFF. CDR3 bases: TGTGCCAGCAGCTTAACCCGGGTGGGGGCTGAAGCTTTCTTT.

Here the CDR3 reads CASSTPSSGTGGFTSGNTIYF. The CDR3 DNA reads TGTGCCAGCAGCACACCGTCGTCGGGGACAGGGGGCTTCACTTCTGGAAACACCATATATTTT. The rearrangement uses TRBV7-6 and TRBJ1-3, with 12 bases identical to TRBD1. CDR1 SGHVS and CDR2 FNYEAQ come from the germline V gene. The CDR3 runs to 21 residues. V lost 5 bases to trimming and J lost 1 base; unmatched junction nucleotides: 18. Based on the CDR3 plus reference TRBV7-6 and TRBJ1-3, the full variable domain is GAGVSQSPRYKVTKRGQDVALRCDPISGHVSLYWYRQALGQGPEFLTYFNYEAQQDKSGLPNDRFSAERPEGSISTLTIQRTEQRDSAMYRCASSTPSSGTGGFTSGNTIYFGEGSWLTVV.